Presented here are 21 T cell receptor beta chains from one specimen sequenced in a study of technical replicates of blood from a handful of donors. Clones were sequenced by immunoSEQ multiplex PCR, and TCRdb holds only the in-frame ones, with some missing. The table includes 100,000 or so clones, 90% to 96% detected once. The sample comprised T cells isolated from PBMCs. These receptors were taken from a human donor in good health.

The chain joins TRBV5-4 to TRBJ2-7; D call uncertain. CDR1 is SGHNT, CDR2 YYREEE, per germline (reference sequence). This CDR3 is built from 12 residues. V was clipped by 4 bases and J by 3 bases, with 8 bases between them. The DNA of the CDR3 is TGTGCCAGCAGCGTTAGTGGCTACGAGCAGTACTTC. The encoded protein is CASSVSGYEQYF.

The chain links TRBV19 to TRBJ1-2; 10 bases are shared with TRBD1. V gave up 7 bases and J gave up 7 bases; unmatched junction bases: 3. CDR3 size: 12 residues. The germline CDR1 and CDR2 sequences are LNHDA and SQIVND (reference sequence). Here the CDR3 reads CASIGTGVGYTF. In nucleotides, the CDR3 is TGTGCCAGTATTGGGACAGGGGTTGGCTACACCTTC.

The CDR3 DNA is TGTGCCAGCATCCACTGGTGGGACAAGCTAACCCACTCCTATAATTCACCCCTCCACTTT. Residues: CASIHWWDKLTHSYNSPLHF. This rearrangement joins TRBV27 to TRBJ1-6; D might be TRBD1 (6 bases). Trimming left V 7 bases short and J 0 bases short, with 25 bases between. Germline V gene lookup returns CDR1 MNHEY and CDR2 SMNVEV (reference sequence). CDR3 size: 20 residues.

The chain couples TRBV6-1 to TRBJ2-2; TRBD1 aligns across 8 bases. J lost 5 bases, V lost 7 bases, and 6 bases had no gene match. The germline CDR1 and CDR2 sequences are MNHNS and SASEGT. The CDR3 sequence is 14 residues long. CDR3: CASIRGQDTGELFF. DNA for the CDR3: TGTGCCAGCATAAGGGGACAGGATACCGGGGAGCTGTTTTTT.

This clone was observed once. This chain joins TRBV7-3 and TRBJ2-5; a weak D match, TRBD2 (5 bases). The V end lost 0 bases, the J end lost 5 bases, and 13 bases lay between the germline ends. The CDR3 totals 15 residues. Germline loops: CDR1 SGHTA, CDR2 FQGTGA. CDR3 region: CASSLTGGSGETQYF. CDR3 DNA sequence: TGTGCCAGCAGCTTAACCGGTGGGAGTGGTGAGACCCAGTACTTC.

With respect to this clone: The junction departs from germline at one end; a sequencing error may be responsible. V usage is TRBV6-1 and J usage is TRBJ2-1, with TRBD2 as a possible D gene (5 bases). Germline CDR1 MNHNS, CDR2 SASEGT. This CDR3 is built from 15 residues. CDR3 residues: CASSKAASSYNEQFF. As DNA, the CDR3 is TGTGCCAGCAGTAAAGCGGCTAGCTCCTACAATGAGCAGTTCTTC.

J is TRBJ1-1 and V is TRBV19, with TRBD1 matching over 9 bases. The length of the CDR3 is 13 residues. The germline V gene encodes CDR1 LNHDA and CDR2 SQIVND (reference sequence). The V segment lost 3 bases and the J segment 7 bases; nucleotides outside the gene matches: 3. The CDR3 sequence: CASSMTGGYEAFF. CDR3 bases: TGTGCCAGTAGTATGACAGGGGGTTATGAAGCTTTCTTT. The variable domain in full, with the rest retrieved from reference TRBV19 and TRBJ1-1, is DGGITQSPKYLFRKEGQNVTLSCEQNLNHDAMYWYRQDPGQGLRLIYYSQIVNDFQKGDIAEGYSVSREKKESFPLTVTSAQKNPTAFYLCASSMTGGYEAFFGQGTRLTVV.

Concerning this clone itself: This CDR3 is also generated by other DNA sequences in the sample. This sequence joins TRBV7-9 and TRBJ2-7; D is undetermined. Between the trimmed V and J ends, which lost 5 bases and 3 bases, there was a span of 5 bases. CDR1 and CDR2 from the germline V gene are SEHNR and FQNEAQ (reference sequence). This CDR3 has 11 residues. CDR3 DNA sequence: TGTGCCAGCAGCCTACGCTACGAGCAGTACTTC. Protein sequence: CASSLRYEQYF.

The chain joins TRBV28 to TRBJ2-7; unclear D gene. The V end was cut by 4 bases, the J end by 4 bases, with 14 bases between. The germline gives CDR1 MDHEN, CDR2 SYDVKM. The CDR3 extends over 14 amino acids. CDR3 residues: CASSSQRHPYEQYF. The CDR3 coding sequence is TGTGCCAGCAGTTCCCAGAGACACCCATACGAGCAGTACTTC.

The V gene is TRBV19, the J gene TRBJ1-2; 8 bases are a match to TRBD1. V shed 4 bases and J 1 base; nucleotides not matched to a gene: 5. The CDR3 is 15 amino acids. Germline V lookup: CDR1 LNHDA, CDR2 SQIVND (reference sequence). CDR3 region: CASSTGTGVNYGYTF. The CDR3 DNA reads TGTGCCAGTAGTACCGGGACAGGTGTTAACTATGGCTACACCTTC.

This chain links TRBV10-1 with TRBJ1-1, with a possible D match to TRBD1 (6 bases). Germline CDR1 reads WNHNN; CDR2 reads SYGVQD (reference sequence). V was pared by 6 bases and J by 0 bases, with 11 bases between. The CDR3 has 14 residues. The DNA of the CDR3 is TGCGCCAGCAGCGTCGACAGGATGAACACTGAAGCTTTCTTT. Protein sequence: CASSVDRMNTEAFF.

This chain connects TRBV6-1 to TRBJ1-1; 8 nucleotides match TRBD1. Germline CDR1 reads MNHNS; CDR2 reads SASEGT. Trimming took 5 bases from V and 3 from J; bases not matched to a gene: 5. The CDR3 contains 14 residues. Here the CDR3 DNA reads TGTGCCAGCAGTTATTTACAGGGGGACACTGAAGCTTTCTTT. This gives the protein CASSYLQGDTEAFF.

This chain connects TRBV2 to TRBJ1-2; 7 nucleotides agree with TRBD1. V lost 0 bases and J lost 7; bases outside the gene matches: 8. Germline-derived CDR1 and CDR2 are SNHLY and FYNNEI. The CDR3 length is 15 residues. The CDR3 reads CASSEASRDRPGYTF. CDR3 nucleotide sequence: TGTGCCAGCAGTGAAGCTAGTCGGGACAGACCTGGCTACACCTTC. Drawing the rest from reference TRBV2 and TRBJ1-2, the complete variable domain is EPEVTQTPSHQVTQMGQEVILRCVPISNHLYFYWYRQILGQKVEFLVSFYNNEISEKSEIFDDQFSVERPDGSNFTLKIRSTKLEDSAMYFCASSEASRDRPGYTFGSGTRLTVV.

The chain is built from TRBV4-3 and TRBJ2-3, with D possibly being TRBD1 (7 bases). The CDR3 is 17 residues long. Germline-derived CDR1 and CDR2 are LGHNA and YSLEER. Deletions cut 0 bases from V and 0 bases from J, with 13 bases between. The CDR3 region is CASSQEAGGPSTDTQYF. CDR3 bases: TGCGCCAGCAGCCAAGAGGCAGGGGGGCCGAGCACAGATACGCAGTATTTT.

The V and J genes are TRBV18 and TRBJ2-1; perhaps TRBD2 as D (7 bases). In germline, CDR1 is KGHSH, CDR2 LQKENI. Trimming removed 2 bases at V and 6 bases at J, with 11 bases between. This CDR3 region has 14 residues. CDR3 coding DNA: TGTGCCAGCTCACCAGTAAGGGGGGGCAATGAGCAGTTCTTC. Translated: CASSPVRGGNEQFF.

The rearrangement uses TRBV27 and TRBJ2-1, with D maybe TRBD1 (6 bases). CDR1 MNHEY and CDR2 SMNVEV come from the germline V gene (reference sequence). This CDR3 is built from 15 residues. With 0 bases removed from V and 10 bases from J, the gap between germline ends came to 16 bases. This CDR3 is CASSLSGTMPREQFF. CDR3 sequence (DNA): TGTGCCAGCAGTTTATCCGGGACAATGCCAAGGGAGCAGTTCTTC.

V usage is TRBV6-1 and J usage is TRBJ2-7, with TRBD1 as a possible D gene (5 bases). Trimming cost V 6 bases and J 6 bases, with 18 bases left between them. CDR1 and CDR2 (germline): MNHNS, SASEGT. This CDR3 is built from 14 residues. CDR3 sequence: CASSQSRVSGEQYF. CDR3 DNA: TGTGCCAGCAGCCAATCCAGGGTCTCGGGCGAGCAGTACTTC.

The chain links TRBV28 to TRBJ2-4; D might be TRBD1 (5 bases). The CDR3 has 12 amino acids. The germline CDR1 and CDR2 sequences are MDHEN and SYDVKM. Trimming cost V 2 bases and J 14 bases, with 13 bases left between them. CDR3 sequence reads: CASSLPRSREYF. CDR3 DNA sequence: TGTGCCAGCAGTTTACCCCGGAGCAGGGAGTACTTC.

This clone was detected only once. The chain combines TRBV7-3 with TRBJ2-7, with 14 bases fitting TRBD2. With 5 bases clipped from V and 7 bases from J, the junction kept 16 bases outside the gene matches. CDR1 SGHTA and CDR2 FQGTGA come from the germline V gene. CDR3 length: 18 amino acids. The CDR3 nucleotides are TGTGCCAGCAGCCCCGACGGAGCGGGACTAGCGGGAGAGGTAGAGCAGTACTTC. Residues: CASSPDGAGLAGEVEQYF.

This clone has only one observation. The chain is built from TRBV2 and TRBJ1-2; TRBD1 aligns across 8 bases. Per germline, CDR1 SNHLY and CDR2 FYNNEI. The trim removed 4 bases at V and 4 bases at J, leaving 5 bases unmatched. CDR3 length: 14 amino acids. Here the CDR3 reads CASSVDRVTYGYTF. The CDR3 DNA reads TGTGCCAGCAGTGTGGACAGGGTGACCTATGGCTACACCTTC.

The chain links TRBV20-1 to TRBJ2-7, with a possible D match to TRBD1 (5 bases). Germline values: CDR1 DFQATT, CDR2 SNEGSKA (reference sequence). This CDR3 region has 11 residues. With 3 bases removed from V and 3 bases from J, the gap between germline ends came to 6 bases. CDR3 region: CSASQGYEQYF. The CDR3 DNA reads TGCAGTGCTAGTCAGGGCTACGAGCAGTACTTC.